This paragraph reports one T cell receptor (beta chain). Antigen: not known. Sorted populations comprised CD4+ and CD8+ T cells obtained from PBMCs. The sample comes from a study of CD8+ T cells in alopecia areata. Germline V gene lookup returns CDR1 LNHNV and CDR2 YYDKDF (reference sequence). V was pared by 5 bases and J by 4 bases, with 14 bases between. The CDR3 spans 14 residues. Whole-study results and caveats: The study also sequences resident alphabeta T cells of normal skin in scalp samples. Patients shared TCRs less clearly than mice did, possibly owing to HLA. Higher clonality was seen in lesional scalp than in normal scalp, especially in alopecia totalis/universalis.

TCR sequencing used cDNA made by reverse transcription of extracted RNA. Method: immunoSEQ multiplex PCR; TCRdb's copy keeps in-frame clones and lacks some. Among about 150,000 clones listed, 62% were seen once. The sequence was obtained from a human donor in good health. The material sequenced was CD8+ T cells sorted from blood. V is TRBV15 and J is TRBJ1-2; D perhaps matches TRBD1 (5 bases). The CDR3 loop reads CATSPRGSGYGYTF. CDR3 DNA: TGTGCCACCAGCCCCCGGGGCTCGGGCTATGGCTACACCTTC.